This entry is about one TCR beta chain. What it binds is not known. These data are taken from a study of T cell clonotyping in hematopoietic cell transplantation. Germline CDR1 and CDR2: DFQATT and SNEGSKA (reference sequence). This CDR3 is 11 amino acids long. V lost 5 bases and J lost 4, with 7 bases in between. Study results and limitations: Recipient TCR diversity dropped after transplant; expanded clonotypes rose from day 30 to 180. At the given depth, recipient repertoires were over 97% de novo clonotypes.

The repertoire was sequenced with immunoSEQ multiplex PCR; TCRdb's copy has only in-frame clones and lacks some. The table includes roughly 17,000 clones, 92% detected once. The gene calls are TRBV20-1 and TRBJ2-3, with D unclear. Sequencing was done on a sample of peripheral blood mononuclear cells. The TCR sequence derives from a man aged 35-49 years in good health. Some clones in this sample may be carry-over from other donors' samples. In DNA form, the CDR3 reads TGCAGTGCTTTATTTTCAGATACGCAGTATTTT. Amino acid sequence: CSALFSDTQYF.